This TCR beta chain came from a study of human T cells and chemical hapten exposure. General study points: No alteration of TCRs above 1 in 1000 frequency was seen with DPC sensitization.

With respect to this clonotype: Its target is unknown.

From the RACE reads, TCRdb called clonotypes with MiXCR, one entry per CDR3 protein. The sample has about 82,000 distinct CDR3 sequences; 6.6% are singletons. Indicated time point: patch test 2, 6 weeks after DPC sensitization. Treatment: therapeutic diphenylcyclopropenone sensitization with weekly scalp DPC. V shed 3 bases, J shed 3 bases, and the junction held 6 bases outside the gene matches. The CDR3 length is 15 residues. From germline, CDR1 is WSHSY and CDR2 SAAADI. The sample here was whole blood, taken in connection with sensitization to the hapten diphenylcyclopropenone (DPC). The chain joins TRBV10-2 to TRBJ2-3, with 7 bases identical to TRBD2. The source is a woman under 40 with alopecia areata. Some clones in this sample may be carry-over from other donors' samples. The CDR3 here is CASSDPGRGTDTQYF. The DNA for the CDR3 is TGCGCCAGCAGTGACCCAGGGCGGGGGACAGATACGCAGTATTTT.